This T cell receptor (beta chain) derives from a study of T-cell memory formation after mild COVID-19. This clonotype has a handful of counts. Its antigen is as yet unknown. Germline CDR1 reads SGHTA; CDR2 reads FQGTGA. This CDR3 has 15 amino acids. J gave up 0 bases and V 5 bases, and 2 bases lay outside the gene matches. Study-level findings and limits: Most CD4+ clones that shrank were in CM and EM, while CD8+ ones turned up in EMRA.

One entry per CDR3 protein, called by TCRdb with MiXCR from the 5' RACE reads. The data show 580,000 or so distinct CDR3 sequences, 15% to 20% seen once. This receptor was obtained from an adult woman who had mild COVID-19 (a few samples of this study predate the infection). Cell type and time point are not known. The material sequenced was PBMCs or a T cell subset sorted from them (not recorded which). The chain recombines TRBV7-3 with TRBJ2-1; 9 bases line up with TRBD2. The CDR3 protein is CASSGSGSSYNEQFF. The CDR3 coding sequence is TGTGCCAGCAGCGGTAGCGGGAGCTCCTACAATGAGCAGTTCTTC.